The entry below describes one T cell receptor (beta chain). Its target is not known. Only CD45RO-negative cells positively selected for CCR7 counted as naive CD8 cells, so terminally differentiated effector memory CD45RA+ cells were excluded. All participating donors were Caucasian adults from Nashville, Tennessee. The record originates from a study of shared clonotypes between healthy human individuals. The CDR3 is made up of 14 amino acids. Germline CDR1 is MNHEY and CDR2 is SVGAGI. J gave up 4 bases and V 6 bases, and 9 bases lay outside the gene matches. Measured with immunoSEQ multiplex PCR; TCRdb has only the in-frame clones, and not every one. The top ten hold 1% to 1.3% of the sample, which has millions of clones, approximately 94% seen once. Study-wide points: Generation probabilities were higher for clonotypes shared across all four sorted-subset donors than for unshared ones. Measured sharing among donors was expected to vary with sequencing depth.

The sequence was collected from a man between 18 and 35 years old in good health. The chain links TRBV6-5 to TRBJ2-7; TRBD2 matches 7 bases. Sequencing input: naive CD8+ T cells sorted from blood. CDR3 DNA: TGTGCCAGCAGCCGCGGGGGAGGAAAGTACGAGCAGTACTTC. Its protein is CASSRGGGKYEQYF.